The T cell receptor beta chain under discussion was sequenced for a study of control samples from healthy donors and cancer patients (dated by TCRdb to about 2020). Points on this clone: This receptor's antigen is unknown. No base-level quality is on record; no much larger clone is a single base apart.

Reading the germline V gene gives CDR1 SGHDT and CDR2 YYEEEE. From cysteine to phenylalanine, the CDR3 is 14 amino acids long. Left in the record is the CDR3 DNA by itself, 42 bases read in frame from the first base. V drops 0 bases and J drops 2 bases, leaving 9 bases in between. Library prep was done by the immunoSEQ multiplex PCR assay. TCRdb obtained this table from immuneACCESS and retained in-frame rearrangements with V and J assigned. These tables miss some clones; where compared with another copy, unresolved V genes account for less than half of the shortfall, and the remainder is unexplained. This sample comprises tens of thousands of clones, about 93% of them detected only once. The top ten clonotypes cover around a quarter of the sample.

Sequencing used PBMCs. This chain joins TRBV5-6 to TRBJ2-7; tentative D gene TRBD1, with 6 bases matching. This receptor was taken from a woman aged 50 to 60 with head and neck cancer. The CDR3: CASSLEDRPYEQYF. The sequence in DNA is TGTGCCAGCAGCTTGGAGGACAGACCCTACGAGCAGTACTTC. With the rest looked up from the reference TRBV5-6 and TRBJ2-7 genes rather than sequenced, the full variable domain is DAGVTQSPTHLIKTRGQQVTLRCSPKSGHDTVSWYQQALGQGPQFIFQYYEEEERQRGNFPDRFSGHQFPNYSSELNVNALLLGDSALYLCASSLEDRPYEQYFGPGTRLTVT.